The 24 T cell receptor beta chains in this list originate from one sample, sequenced in a study of cytomegalovirus exposure and HLA in healthy donors. Here immunoSEQ multiplex PCR was the method, and the copy in TCRdb shows in-frame clones only, minus some. The sample includes more than 85,000 clones, approximately 89% of them seen just once. Input material: PBMCs. Every receptor here comes from a young woman in good health and CMV-seronegative.

The chain couples TRBV4-1 to TRBJ1-6; 7 nucleotides line up with TRBD1. The germline V gene encodes CDR1 MGHRA and CDR2 YSYEKL. J was trimmed by 6 bases and V by 1 base; bases with no gene match: 6. The CDR3 sequence is 16 residues long. CDR3 protein: CASSQVEGASNSPLHF. The CDR3 DNA reads TGCGCCAGCAGCCAAGTTGAGGGGGCGAGTAATTCACCCCTCCACTTT.

The chain couples TRBV29-1 to TRBJ1-1; TRBD1 matches 10 bases. The CDR3 runs to 15 residues. In germline, CDR1 is SQVTM, CDR2 ANQGSEA. The J segment lost 4 bases and the V segment lost 4 bases, leaving 9 bases of the junction unmatched. CDR3 nucleotide sequence: TGCAGCGTTGCCCGGGACAGGGGAGTGGGCACTGAAGCTTTCTTT. Protein product: CSVARDRGVGTEAFF.

The genes are TRBV13 and TRBJ2-7; D gene uncertain. Trimming pared 3 bases from V and 4 bases from J, leaving 4 bases between. Germline CDR1 PRHDT, CDR2 FYEKMQ (reference sequence). The CDR3 loop spans 11 amino acids. The DNA for the CDR3 is TGTGCCAGCAGCTTCCAATACGAGCAGTACTTC. It codes for CASSFQYEQYF.

The chain joins TRBV5-1 to TRBJ1-2, with D possibly TRBD1 on 5 matching bases. Trimming cost V 3 bases and J 2 bases, with 11 bases left between them. The germline CDR1 and CDR2 sequences are SGHRS and YFSETQ. The CDR3 is made up of 14 amino acids. CDR3 sequence: CASSSDTNNYGYTF. The CDR3 DNA follows: TGCGCCAGCAGCTCGGACACAAACAACTATGGCTACACCTTC.

The chain is built from TRBV10-3 and TRBJ2-5; D is unclear. V was trimmed by 1 base and J by 6 bases, leaving 9 bases between them. CDR3 length equals 13 residues. The germline V gene encodes CDR1 ENHRY and CDR2 SYGVKD. CDR3 bases: TGTGCCATCAGTGAGTTGGGCGTAAAGACCCAGTACTTC. Its translation: CAISELGVKTQYF.

The rearrangement joins TRBV7-9 to TRBJ1-1; no reliable D call. In germline, CDR1 is SEHNR, CDR2 FQNEAQ (reference sequence). V was cut by 1 base and J by 3 bases, with 9 bases left in between. The CDR3 runs 14 residues. CDR3 DNA sequence: TGTGCCAGCAGCTTAGTCGAGGGATACACTGAAGCTTTCTTT. Amino acid sequence: CASSLVEGYTEAFF.

The chain employs TRBV15 and TRBJ1-5, with 10 nucleotides matching TRBD1. Trimming removed 5 bases from V and 1 base from J; junction bases left unmatched: 2. Germline assignment: CDR1 LNHNV and CDR2 YYDKDF (reference sequence). This CDR3 is 15 amino acids long. The CDR3 DNA reads as TGTGCCACCAGCCGGACAGGGGGGAGCAATCAGCCCCAGCATTTT. It encodes CATSRTGGSNQPQHF. The variable domain in full, completed from reference TRBV15 and TRBJ1-5, reads DAMVIQNPRYQVTQFGKPVTLSCSQTLNHNVMYWYQQKSSQAPKLLFHYYDKDFNNEADTPDNFQSRRPNTSFCFLDIRSPGLGDTAMYLCATSRTGGSNQPQHFGDGTRLSIL.

The DNA of the CDR3 is TGTGCCAGCAGCCCGTCCGGGAGGAACTATGGCTACACCTTC. Amino acid sequence: CASSPSGRNYGYTF. The chain joins TRBV7-2 to TRBJ1-2; D uncertain. V was clipped by 5 bases and J by 2 bases, with 12 bases between them. The CDR3 is 14 residues long. Looked up from germline, CDR1 is SGHTA and CDR2 is FQGNSA.

The CDR3 reads CASSAPGGTEAFF. In DNA form, the CDR3 reads TGTGCCAGCAGTGCCCCCGGGGGGACTGAAGCTTTCTTT. The V gene is TRBV6-5, the J gene TRBJ1-1; D is perhaps TRBD1 (5 bases). The CDR3 extends over 13 amino acids. The germline gives CDR1 MNHEY, CDR2 SVGAGI. Trimming left V 5 bases short and J 5 bases short, with 12 bases between.

This clone has only one observation. The V and J genes are TRBV9 and TRBJ2-2; 9 bases line up with TRBD1. Looked up from germline, CDR1 is SGDLS and CDR2 is YYNGEE. V lost 4 bases, J lost 0 bases, and 4 bases stayed unmatched. This CDR3 has 16 amino acids. The CDR3 region is CASSSRQGANTGELFF. The CDR3 DNA reads as TGTGCCAGCAGCTCTCGACAGGGGGCGAACACCGGGGAGCTGTTTTTT.

This clone was seen a few times. The chain joins TRBV2 to TRBJ2-7; D unresolved. CDR1 and CDR2 (germline): SNHLY, FYNNEI. The CDR3 has 13 amino acids. V was cut by 8 bases and J by 0 bases, with 11 bases left in between. The CDR3 DNA follows: TGTGCCAGCGCCATACGGAGCTCCTACGAGCAGTACTTC. Protein sequence: CASAIRSSYEQYF.

The V call is TRBV30, the J call TRBJ2-3; no definite D call. The germline V gene encodes CDR1 GTSNPN and CDR2 SVGIG (reference sequence). Deletions cut 5 bases from V and 4 bases from J, with 7 bases between. The CDR3 covers 11 residues. DNA of the CDR3: TGTGCCTGGTCCTCGGCAGATACGCAGTATTTT. Its protein product is CAWSSADTQYF.

The rearrangement uses TRBV4-1 and TRBJ1-4; 11 positions agree with TRBD1. CDR3 length equals 15 residues. Trimming removed 5 bases from V and 10 bases from J; junction bases left unmatched: 9. From germline, CDR1 is MGHRA and CDR2 YSYEKL. For the CDR3, the DNA is TGCGCCAGCAGCACCCCGGGACAGGGGGGGGGAAAACTGTTTTTT. Protein: CASSTPGQGGGKLFF.

The chain employs TRBV7-2 and TRBJ2-7; TRBD2 matches 8 bases. The V gene's germline CDR1 is SGHTA and CDR2 FQGNSA. The V gene end was trimmed by 5 bases and the J gene end by 6 bases; junction bases not matched to a gene: 9. The CDR3 is made up of 14 amino acids. CDR3 amino acids: CASSPKRERFEQYF. In DNA form, the CDR3 reads TGTGCCAGCAGCCCTAAGCGGGAGCGGTTCGAGCAGTACTTC.

This clone showed up just once. This CDR3 is CASSLGGGKADTQYF. The CDR3 DNA reads TGCGCCAGCAGCTTGGGAGGGGGCAAGGCAGATACGCAGTATTTT. The rearrangement links TRBV5-1 to TRBJ2-3; 7 nucleotides line up with TRBD1. The CDR3 spans 15 residues. The junction had 5 bases not matched to a gene; V was cut back by 0 bases and J by 4 bases. CDR1 and CDR2 (germline): SGHRS, YFSETQ.

This clone was counted between two and nine times. The V and J genes are TRBV5-1 and TRBJ2-1, with 7 bases that match TRBD2. Germline V lookup: CDR1 SGHRS, CDR2 YFSETQ. The CDR3 runs to 15 residues. The ends lost 6 bases at V and 0 bases at J; junction bases unmatched: 6. CDR3: CASTSGLSSYNEQFF. The CDR3 DNA reads TGCGCCAGCACTAGCGGCCTTAGCTCCTACAATGAGCAGTTCTTC.

This sequence joins TRBV5-1 and TRBJ2-4, with 8 positions matching TRBD1. Germline V gene data show CDR1 as SGHRS and CDR2 as YFSETQ. The CDR3 loop spans 14 amino acids. After removal of 4 bases from V and 8 bases from J, the junction contained 8 bases not matched to a gene. The CDR3 is CASSLGDRQDIQYF. CDR3 coding DNA: TGCGCCAGCAGCCTAGGGGACAGGCAAGACATTCAGTACTTC.

The V gene is TRBV4-3, the J gene TRBJ1-3; 9 nucleotides line up with TRBD1. The CDR3 runs 15 residues. The V segment lost 1 base and the J segment 4 bases; nucleotides outside the gene matches: 2. The germline V gene has CDR1 LGHNA and CDR2 YSLEER. CDR3 protein: CASSQGQGVGNTIYF. For the CDR3, the DNA is TGCGCCAGCAGCCAAGGACAGGGGGTCGGAAACACCATATATTTT.

The chain joins TRBV4-3 to TRBJ1-2, with TRBD1 as a possible D gene (6 bases). V was cut by 4 bases and J by 4 bases, with 16 bases left in between. Germline values: CDR1 LGHNA, CDR2 YSLEER. The CDR3 has 15 residues. DNA for the CDR3: TGCGCCAGCAGCCCCTTGGGGGCAGGGGCCTATGGCTACACCTTC. This gives the protein CASSPLGAGAYGYTF.

This chain uses TRBV28 with TRBJ2-5; TRBD1 is a possible D gene (5 bases). The CDR3 has 15 residues. Germline CDR1 is MDHEN and CDR2 is SYDVKM. V lost 6 bases, J lost 4 bases, and 18 bases lay in between. The CDR3 DNA reads as TGTGCCAGCAGCCTAGGGGCCCCGAGAAGAGAGACCCAGTACTTC. Translated: CASSLGAPRRETQYF.

This chain connects TRBV6-1 to TRBJ2-7, with TRBD2 matching 10 bases. Losses at the gene ends were 4 bases for V and 7 bases for J; bases not matched to a gene: 7. The CDR3 spans 14 residues. The germline V gene encodes CDR1 MNHNS and CDR2 SASEGT. This CDR3 reads CASSGSGRAREQYF. The CDR3 bases are TGTGCCAGCAGTGGGAGCGGGAGGGCCCGAGAGCAGTACTTC.

The rearrangement joins TRBV6-1 to TRBJ1-2; D remains unclear. The germline CDR1 and CDR2 sequences are MNHNS and SASEGT. The CDR3 runs 14 residues. V lost 9 bases and J 0 bases, leaving 14 bases between the germline ends. This chain's CDR3 is CASLMVDTNYGYTF. The DNA for the CDR3 is TGTGCCAGTCTAATGGTAGACACTAACTATGGCTACACCTTC.

The chain recombines TRBV2 with TRBJ2-7, with D unclear. The V end lost 1 base, the J end lost 1 base, and 11 bases lay between the germline ends. CDR3 length equals 15 residues. The germline V gene has CDR1 SNHLY and CDR2 FYNNEI. CDR3 bases: TGTGCCAGCAGTGAAGAATCAGACGGGTCCTACGAGCAGTACTTC. It encodes CASSEESDGSYEQYF.

V and J are TRBV5-1 and TRBJ2-1; D remains ambiguous. Germline CDR1 and CDR2: SGHRS and YFSETQ. The CDR3 has 12 residues. The V and J ends lost 0 bases and 8 bases respectively, with 6 bases between them. DNA for the CDR3: TGCGCCAGCAGCTTGGCCGAGGATGAGCAGTTCTTC. Translated: CASSLAEDEQFF.